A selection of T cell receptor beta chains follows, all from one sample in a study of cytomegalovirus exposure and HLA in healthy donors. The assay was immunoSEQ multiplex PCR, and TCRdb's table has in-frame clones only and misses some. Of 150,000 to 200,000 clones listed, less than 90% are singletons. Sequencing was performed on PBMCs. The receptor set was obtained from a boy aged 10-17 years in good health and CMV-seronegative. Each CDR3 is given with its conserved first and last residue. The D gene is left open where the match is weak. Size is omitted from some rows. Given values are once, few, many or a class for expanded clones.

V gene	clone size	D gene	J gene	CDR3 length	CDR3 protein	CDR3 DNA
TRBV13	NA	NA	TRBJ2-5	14	CASSLVPGQETQYF	TGTGCCAGCAGCTTAGTGCCAGGACAAGAGACCCAGTACTTC
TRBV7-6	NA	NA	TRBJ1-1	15	CASSLDRALNTEAFF	TGTGCCAGCAGCTTAGACAGGGCTCTGAACACTGAAGCTTTCTTT
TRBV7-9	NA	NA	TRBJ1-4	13	CASSPPAGEKLFF	TGTGCCAGCAGTCCCCCGGCGGGTGAAAAACTGTTTTTT
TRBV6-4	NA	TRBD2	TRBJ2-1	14	CASSGLAGYNEQFF	TGTGCCAGCAGTGGACTAGCGGGGTACAATGAGCAGTTCTTC
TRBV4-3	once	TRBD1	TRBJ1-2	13	CASGHRGLGGYTF	TGCGCCAGCGGACACAGGGGGCTTGGGGGCTACACCTTC
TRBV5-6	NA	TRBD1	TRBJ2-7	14	CASSFRGGPYEQYF	TGTGCCAGCAGCTTTAGAGGGGGCCCCTACGAGCAGTACTTC
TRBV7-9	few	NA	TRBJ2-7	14	CASSSDRYHYEQYF	TGTGCCAGCAGCTCAGACAGGTATCACTACGAGCAGTACTTC
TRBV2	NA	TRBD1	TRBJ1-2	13	CASTDETGPGYTF	TGTGCCAGCACGGACGAGACAGGGCCTGGCTACACCTTC
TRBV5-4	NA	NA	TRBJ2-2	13	CASSRAGTGELFF	TGTGCCAGCAGCCGAGCCGGCACCGGGGAGCTGTTTTTT
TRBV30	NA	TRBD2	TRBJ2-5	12	CAGSGGQETQYF	TGTGCCGGGAGCGGGGGCCAAGAGACCCAGTACTTC
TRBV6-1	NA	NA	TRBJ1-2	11	CAGFWAYGYTF	TGTGCCGGTTTTTGGGCATATGGCTACACCTTC
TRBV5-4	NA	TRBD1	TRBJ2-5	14	CASSRGTEQETQYF	TGTGCCAGCAGCCGAGGGACAGAACAAGAGACCCAGTACTTC
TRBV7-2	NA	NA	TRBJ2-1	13	CASSLGGMREQFF	TGTGCCAGCAGCTTAGGCGGGATGAGGGAGCAGTTCTTC
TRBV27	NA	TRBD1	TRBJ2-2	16	CASSPRDRVNTGELFF	TGTGCCAGCAGTCCCCGGGACAGGGTAAACACCGGGGAGCTGTTTTTT
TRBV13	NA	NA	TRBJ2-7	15	CASSLRHPSYNEQYF	TGTGCCAGCAGCTTACGCCATCCTAGTTATAACGAGCAGTACTTC
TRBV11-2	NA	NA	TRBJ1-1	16	CASSFPRRGGNTEAFF	TGTGCCAGCAGCTTCCCTAGGCGGGGGGGGAACACTGAAGCTTTCTTT
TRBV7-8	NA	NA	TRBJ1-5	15	CASSAVQGPDEPQHF	TGTGCCAGCAGCGCAGTACAGGGCCCGGATGAGCCCCAGCATTTT
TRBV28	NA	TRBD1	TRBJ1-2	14	CASSRQGRTYGYTF	TGTGCCAGCAGTCGACAGGGACGAACCTATGGCTACACCTTC
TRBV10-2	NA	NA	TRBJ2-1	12	CASSAGPNEQFF	TGCGCCAGCAGTGCAGGGCCCAATGAGCAGTTCTTC
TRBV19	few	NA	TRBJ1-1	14	CASSPGYMNTEAFF	TGTGCCAGTAGTCCAGGGTACATGAACACTGAAGCTTTCTTT
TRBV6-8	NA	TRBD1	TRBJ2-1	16	CASSPRSLTGGNEQFF	TGTGCCAGCAGTCCCCGATCCTTGACAGGGGGCAATGAGCAGTTCTTC
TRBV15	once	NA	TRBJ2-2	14	CATSRTTHTGELFF	TGTGCCACCAGCAGAACTACCCACACCGGGGAGCTGTTTTTT
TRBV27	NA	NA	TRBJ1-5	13	CAIAEGDNQPQHF	TGTGCCATCGCCGAGGGAGACAATCAGCCCCAGCATTTT